This T cell receptor (beta chain) was recovered during a study of T-cell reconstitution after alpha-beta-depleted transplantation in children. Study conclusions and caveats: Where some patients showed high TCRbeta diversity at day 60, it came from recipient T cells and thymic progenitors that had survived. Fresh T-cell production supplied most of the T-cell counts and diversity seen one year after transplant. Reports say that about two months after transplant, the alpha-beta T cells came out of several hundred graft clones that had expanded.

This sample's TCRbeta library carried unique molecular identifier barcodes. TCRdb re-analysed the PCR reads in MiXCR, keeping a single row per CDR3 protein. The sample gives about 830,000 distinct CDR3 sequences, roughly 16% of which show up once; approximately 5% is in the top ten. A remark on this clonotype: Its target is unknown.

V shed 3 bases, J shed 0 bases, and the junction held 8 bases outside the gene matches. Germline V gives CDR1 SGHTA, CDR2 FQGTGA. CDR3 length: 19 residues. The specimen was PBMCs, mostly from graft donor cells, collected 360 days after TCRalphabeta/CD19-depleted stem cell transplant. This receptor was identified in a male patient aged 10 to 17 who had a stem cell transplant for acute lymphoblastic leukemia, so the T cells may come from the graft donor. J is TRBJ2-1 and V is TRBV7-3; 13 bases map to TRBD2. For the CDR3, the DNA is TGTGCCAGCAGCTTCGAAGGGACTAGCGGGGCCAGCTCCTACAATGAGCAGTTCTTC. Its translation is CASSFEGTSGASSYNEQFF.